This T cell receptor beta chain was captured in a study of spatial heterogeneity in lung cancer. Overall study: The count of detected beta-chain sequences consistently exceeded that of alpha-chain sequences. Within raw reads, each unique TCR and UMI combination appeared on average more than ten times.

Study-wide points: Counts of expanded intratumoral alpha and beta TCRs tracked tumor mutation counts.

Germline CDR1 LGHNA, CDR2 YSLEER. The length of the CDR3 is 17 residues. V lost 1 base and J lost 0; bases outside the gene matches: 7. Stated time point: sample taken at primary tumor resection. Regarding this clonotype: Its antigen remains unidentified.

One entry per CDR3 protein, called by TCRdb with MiXCR from the 5' RACE reads. This table has about 18,000 distinct CDR3 sequences, about 6% appearing once. The chain is built from TRBV4-3 and TRBJ2-3; 7 nucleotides match TRBD2. This clonotype was sampled from a female donor with early-stage non-small cell lung cancer. Sequencing used lung tumor tissue, obtained at surgery. CDR3 sequence reads: CASSQGRASGSTDTQYF. DNA of the CDR3: TGCGCCAGCAGCCAAGGCCGGGCTAGCGGTAGCACAGATACGCAGTATTTT.